This T cell receptor (beta chain) is from a study of cytomegalovirus exposure and HLA in healthy donors. Trimming at V came to 8 bases and at J to 4 bases, leaving 5 bases not matched to a gene. Looked up from germline, CDR1 is SGHAT and CDR2 is FQNNGV. This CDR3 comprises 13 residues. PCR employed 60 Vbeta and 13 Jbeta primers. Produced via immunoSEQ multiplex PCR; TCRdb's table is partial and in-frame only. The sample consists of 150,000 to 200,000 clones, around 80% of them appearing once. This clone was detected only once. The sequencing sample was made of PBMCs. The source of this sequence is a man between 18 and 35 years old in good health and CMV-seronegative. The chain combines TRBV11-2 with TRBJ1-2, with 9 bases fitting TRBD1. CDR3 bases: TGTGCCAGCGGACCACAGGGGGCCTATGGCTACACCTTC. Translated: CASGPQGAYGYTF.